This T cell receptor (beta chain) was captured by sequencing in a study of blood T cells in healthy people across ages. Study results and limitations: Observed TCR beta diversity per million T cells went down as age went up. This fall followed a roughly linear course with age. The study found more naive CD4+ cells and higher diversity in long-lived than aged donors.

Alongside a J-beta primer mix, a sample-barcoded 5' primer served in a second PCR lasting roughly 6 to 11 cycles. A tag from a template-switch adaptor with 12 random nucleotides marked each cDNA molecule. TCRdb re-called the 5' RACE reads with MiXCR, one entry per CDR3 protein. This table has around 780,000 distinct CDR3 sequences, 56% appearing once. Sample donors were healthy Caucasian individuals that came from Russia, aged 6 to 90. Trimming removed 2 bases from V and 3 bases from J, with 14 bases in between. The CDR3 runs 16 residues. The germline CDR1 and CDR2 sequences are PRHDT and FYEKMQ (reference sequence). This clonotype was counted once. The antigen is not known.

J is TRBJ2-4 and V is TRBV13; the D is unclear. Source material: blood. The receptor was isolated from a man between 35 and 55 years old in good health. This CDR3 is CASSLTEQGYKNIQYF. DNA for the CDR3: TGTGCCAGCAGCTTAACAGAGCAAGGATACAAAAACATTCAGTACTTC.